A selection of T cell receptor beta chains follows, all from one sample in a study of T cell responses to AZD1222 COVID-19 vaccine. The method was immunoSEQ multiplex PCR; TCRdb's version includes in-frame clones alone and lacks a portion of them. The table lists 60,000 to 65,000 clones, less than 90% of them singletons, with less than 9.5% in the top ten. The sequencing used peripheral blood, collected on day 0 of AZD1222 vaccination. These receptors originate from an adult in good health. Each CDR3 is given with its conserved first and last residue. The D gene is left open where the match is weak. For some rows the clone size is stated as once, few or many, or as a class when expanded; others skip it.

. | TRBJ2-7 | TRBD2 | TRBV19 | CATAGVDSYEQYF | TGTGCCACCGCGGGGGTGGACTCCTACGAGCAGTACTTC
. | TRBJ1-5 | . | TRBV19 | CASSARGHQRTNQPQHF | TGTGCCAGTAGCGCCCGAGGACACCAAAGAACCAATCAGCCCCAGCATTTT
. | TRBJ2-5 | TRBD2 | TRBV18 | CASSPSSGGRKETQYF | TGTGCCAGCTCACCATCTAGCGGGGGACGGAAAGAGACCCAGTACTTC
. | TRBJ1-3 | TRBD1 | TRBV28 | CASYRQGFSGNTIYF | TGTGCCAGTTACCGACAGGGGTTTAGTGGAAACACCATATATTTT
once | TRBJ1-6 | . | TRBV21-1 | CASFSLYRDRGYFYSPLHF | TGTGCCAGCTTCTCCCTCTACCGGGACAGGGGCTATTTTTATTCACCCCTCCACTTT
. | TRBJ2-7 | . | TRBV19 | CASSNDRWAYEQYF | TGTGCCAGTAGTAACGACAGGTGGGCCTACGAGCAGTACTTC
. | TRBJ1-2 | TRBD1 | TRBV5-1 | CASSLEGGRYGYTF | TGCGCCAGCAGCTTGGAAGGGGGCCGATATGGCTACACCTTC
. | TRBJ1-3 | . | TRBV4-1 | CASRPGQGNTIYF | TGCGCCAGCAGACCGGGACAAGGAAACACCATATATTTT
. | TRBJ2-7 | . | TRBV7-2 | CASSKMSGAEAYEQYF | TGTGCCAGCAGCAAGATGAGTGGGGCCGAGGCCTACGAGCAGTACTTC
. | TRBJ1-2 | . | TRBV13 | CASSADSYGYTF | TGTGCCAGCAGCGCCGACAGCTATGGCTACACCTTC
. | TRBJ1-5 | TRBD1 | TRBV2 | CASTLAGGNQPQHF | TGTGCCAGCACCCTAGCAGGGGGAAATCAGCCCCAGCATTTT
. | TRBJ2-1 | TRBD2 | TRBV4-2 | CASSQDLAGGYNEQFF | TGTGCCAGCAGCCAAGATTTAGCGGGGGGCTACAATGAGCAGTTCTTC
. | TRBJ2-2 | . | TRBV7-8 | CASSLGTVAGELFF | TGTGCCAGCAGCTTAGGGACAGTCGCCGGGGAGCTGTTTTTT
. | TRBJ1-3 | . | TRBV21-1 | CASSKEQGGNTIYF | TGTGCCAGCAGCAAAGAACAGGGAGGAAACACCATATATTTT
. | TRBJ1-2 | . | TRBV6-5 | CASLGNGYTF | TGTGCCAGCCTGGGGAATGGCTACACCTTC
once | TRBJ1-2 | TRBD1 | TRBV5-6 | CASSFSGGQGGEDYGYTF | TGTGCCAGCAGCTTCTCCGGGGGACAGGGAGGGGAGGACTATGGCTACACCTTC
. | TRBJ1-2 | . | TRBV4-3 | CASSQDLGPRGYTF | TGCGCCAGCAGCCAAGATCTGGGCCCAAGAGGCTACACCTTC
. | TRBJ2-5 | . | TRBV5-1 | CASSLEGTYGQETQYF | TGCGCCAGCAGCTTGGAGGGGACGTACGGCCAAGAGACCCAGTACTTC
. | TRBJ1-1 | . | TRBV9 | CASNRLLANTEAFF | TGTGCCAGCAACCGTTTATTGGCGAACACTGAAGCTTTCTTT
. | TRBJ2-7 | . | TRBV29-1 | CSVRAGQTYEQYF | TGCAGCGTTAGGGCAGGGCAAACCTACGAGCAGTACTTC
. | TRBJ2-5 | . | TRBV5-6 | CASSFLRTGTGETQYF | TGTGCCAGCAGCTTTTTACGGACGGGGACGGGAGAGACCCAGTACTTC
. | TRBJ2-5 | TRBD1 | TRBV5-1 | CASSLGDRGEETQYF | TGCGCCAGCAGCTTGGGGGACAGGGGAGAAGAGACCCAGTACTTC
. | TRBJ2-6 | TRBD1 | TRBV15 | CATSRGQGLVLTF | TGTGCCACCAGCAGAGGACAGGGCCTCGTCCTGACTTTC
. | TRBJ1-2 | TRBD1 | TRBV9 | CASSVAPGQAYGYTF | TGTGCCAGCAGCGTAGCTCCAGGACAGGCCTATGGCTACACCTTC
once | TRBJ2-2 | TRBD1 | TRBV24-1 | CATSDSGGQGYPGELFF | TGTGCCACCAGTGACTCTGGGGGACAGGGGTACCCCGGGGAGCTGTTTTTT
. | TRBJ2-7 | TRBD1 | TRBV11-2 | CASSPNRGRGKDEQYF | TGTGCCAGCAGCCCCAACAGGGGACGAGGGAAGGACGAGCAGTACTTC
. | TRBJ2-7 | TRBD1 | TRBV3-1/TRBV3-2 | CASSSRGQYEQYF | TGTGCCAGCTCTAGCAGGGGGCAATACGAGCAGTACTTC